A single T cell receptor beta chain is shown here with its context. Its antigen is currently unknown. The data derive from a study of cytomegalovirus exposure and HLA in healthy donors. On the study more broadly: Genotyping showed around 81% of fewer than 500 donors falling in the Caucasian-associated ancestry cluster. Overall study findings and caveats: A few of the chains that were CMV-associated were confirmed in vitro to be specific for CMV antigens.

The PCR made use of 60 Vbeta and 13 Jbeta primers. Sequenced by immunoSEQ multiplex PCR; TCRdb stores in-frame clones only, minus some. Here the sample spans roughly 200,000 clones, 70% to 85% being singletons. The sample taken for sequencing was PBMCs. This receptor was identified in a woman aged 40 to 49 in good health and CMV-seronegative.

CDR3 sequence (DNA): TGTGCCACTGGGGGGGTTGACAGCACAGATACGCAGTATTTT. Protein: CATGGVDSTDTQYF. The chain joins TRBV7-9 to TRBJ2-3; 7 positions match TRBD2. The CDR3 is 14 amino acids. Losses at the gene ends were 10 bases for V and 0 bases for J; bases not matched to a gene: 7. CDR1 is SEHNR and CDR2 is FQNEAQ in the germline V gene (reference sequence).